The text below deals with one TCR beta chain. This clonotype showed up just a few times. Its antigen is still unknown. Base qualities are not provided; no much larger clone lies one nucleotide away. Preparation of the library involved 5' RACE. TCRdb shows the sequencer as Illumina HiSeq 2500. A second PCR of roughly 6 to 12 cycles was performed with a sample-barcoded 5' primer and a J-beta primer mix. A template-switch 5' adaptor carrying 12 random nucleotides introduced a unique molecular identifier onto each TCR beta cDNA molecule. Each sample yielded at least 2.5 million CDR3-containing paired-end reads. The Mint cDNA synthesis kit, primed by a TRBC-specific oligonucleotide, was used to synthesize first-strand cDNA from all RNA. Following uracil-DNA glycosylase treatment, a first 18-cycle PCR with universal primers M1SS and BC2_uni_R was performed on all cDNA. The authors' analysis ran thus. For normalization, 1 million high-quality reads were randomly selected from each sample, with every read carrying a distinct molecular identifier. Reads with shared molecular identifiers were discarded instead of being binned into consensus sequences. CDR3 identification, clonotype clustering and error correction used MiTCR with a Q25 quality threshold and the strictest error-elimination algorithm. A nonparametric unseen species model using Euler transformation provided a lower-bound estimate of total TCR beta diversity. TCRdb ran its own pipeline on the public reads, namely fastp trimming at Q25 and MiXCR clone calling, and kept in-frame beta chains. Under each unique CDR3 protein, matching rows form one entry showing the most common genes and DNA. The V and J calls shown here were made by TCRdb, not taken from the authors' results. The sample includes over a million distinct CDR3 sequences, with approximately 43% observed a single time. The ten most abundant clones make up around 4% of the sample.

From a lookup of the germline V gene (reference sequence), CDR1 and CDR2 are DFQATT and SNEGSKA. V is clipped by 5 bases and J by 9 bases, and the sequence between their germline boundaries is 27 bases long. Reading from cysteine to phenylalanine, the CDR3 counts 16 amino acids. The kept DNA is CDR3 alone, 48 bases in frame from the first base. These data originate in a study of blood T cells in healthy people across ages (dated by TCRdb to between 2015 and 2016). For the wider study: Template switching captured roughly one uniquely barcoded TCR beta cDNA molecule per two T cells in model experiments. Using deep sequencing normalized with unique cDNA molecular identifiers, the study measured how TCR beta repertoire diversity changes with age. The donors were split into four age groups: young (average roughly 15 years), middle-aged (39), aged (about 62) and long-lived (approximately 80). To avoid experimental bias, donors of different ages were spread randomly across the sequencing lanes. The study analyzed two additional independent replicas of 1 million unique cDNA reads from the same blood draw for two donors, one aged 18 to 29 and one aged 80 or older.

The donors were roughly 40 Caucasian individuals from Russia, aged about 6 to 95 years, who were systemically healthy. Each donor gave 8 to 10 milliliters of peripheral blood, drawn into EDTA-treated Vacutainer tubes. Ficoll-Paque density-gradient centrifugation was used to isolate PBMCs, with at least 7 million per sample. Trizol reagent was used to extract total RNA from PBMCs, with at least 5.5 micrograms per sample. The percentages of naive CD45RAhigh/CD27high T cells were determined by flow cytometry on a PBMC aliquot from every donor. Study-level results and caveats: Conclusive comparison of naive and antigen-experienced compartments was prevented by the profiling of bulk unsorted PBMCs. The long-lived group showed more naive CD4+ T cells, fewer expanded clones and increased TCR diversity than the aged group, suggesting age selection. Observed TCR beta diversity per million T cells fell roughly linearly with age, and a significant reduction was already apparent by age around 40. Estimates of total diversity from one million sequenced T cells were regarded as lower bounds and underestimates. The CMV infection status of donors was not known, potentially confounding age-related changes in expanded clonotypes. There was a strong correlation between observed TCR beta diversity and the percentage of naive T cells measured by flow cytometry.

Specimen: blood. This clonotype was obtained from a woman aged 18-30 years in good health. The rearranged segments are TRBV20-1 and TRBJ2-3; D gene: possibly TRBD1, on 6 matching bases. The nucleotide sequence reads TGCAGTGCTGAGCCCGGGACAAGGGTTCCTTATAGGACGCAGTATTTT. Translation gives CSAEPGTRVPYRTQYF.